This T cell receptor (beta chain) appears in the sequencing data of a study of technical replicates of blood from several donors. Profiled with immunoSEQ multiplex PCR; TCRdb holds only in-frame clones, not every one. Of approximately 82,000 clones in the sample, roughly 92% were seen once. CDR3 length equals 14 residues. The V gene's germline CDR1 is LNHDA and CDR2 SQIVND (reference sequence). V lost 3 bases, J lost 4 bases, and 13 bases lay in between. The source is a human donor in good health. V and J are TRBV19 and TRBJ2-7; tentative D call: TRBD2 (6 bases). The specimen sequenced was T cells isolated from PBMCs. The CDR3 coding sequence is TGTGCCAGTAGTATTGGAGGGCTCCTTTACGAGCAGTACTTC. Amino acid sequence: CASSIGGLLYEQYF.